This TCR beta chain was retrieved from a study of T cell responses to AZD1222 COVID-19 vaccine. Regarding this clone: Its antigen is unknown.

From germline, CDR1 is SQVTM and CDR2 ANQGSEA. V was shortened by 4 bases and J by 5 bases, with 11 bases between the two germline ends. This CDR3 comprises 13 residues. Overall study results and limits: Clonal diversity was possibly underestimated, and the donors were mostly white British, with more females. Of spike-specific TCRs, nearly half reportedly target regions left unmutated in variants. Repertoire sampling was restricted to post-peak T cell response timepoints. Spike-spanning, vaccine-associated CD4 TCRs were dominant at 160-218 and 743-854.

TCRdb keeps only in-frame clones here, not all; method: immunoSEQ multiplex PCR. The sample lists 99,000 or so clones; 80% to 90% were seen once. The sequence was collected from an adult who received the AZD1222 COVID-19 vaccine. The sample here was peripheral blood, taken 28 days after the second AZD1222 dose. The chain is built from TRBV29-1 and TRBJ2-2, with D possibly matching TRBD2 (5 bases). As DNA, the CDR3 is TGCAGCGTTGTTAGCGAAAGGACCGGGGAGCTGTTTTTT. It codes for CSVVSERTGELFF.